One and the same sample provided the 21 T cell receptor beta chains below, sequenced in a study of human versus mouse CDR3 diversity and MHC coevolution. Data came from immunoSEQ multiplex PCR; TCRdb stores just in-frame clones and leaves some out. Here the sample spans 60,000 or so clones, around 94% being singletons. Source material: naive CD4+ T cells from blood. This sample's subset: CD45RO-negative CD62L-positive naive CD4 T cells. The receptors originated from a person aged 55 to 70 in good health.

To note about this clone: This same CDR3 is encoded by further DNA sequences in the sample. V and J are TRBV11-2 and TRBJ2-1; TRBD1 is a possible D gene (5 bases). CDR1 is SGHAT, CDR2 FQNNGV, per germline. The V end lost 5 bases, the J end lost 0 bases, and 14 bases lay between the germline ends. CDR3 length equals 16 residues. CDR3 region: CASSRGQGISYNEQFF. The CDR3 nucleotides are TGTGCCAGCAGCCGAGGACAAGGGATCTCCTACAATGAGCAGTTCTTC.

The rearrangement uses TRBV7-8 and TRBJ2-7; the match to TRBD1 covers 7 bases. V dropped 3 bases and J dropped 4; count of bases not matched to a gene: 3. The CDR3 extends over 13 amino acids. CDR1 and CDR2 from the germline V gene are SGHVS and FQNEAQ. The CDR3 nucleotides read TGTGCCAGCAGCTTTGGCAGGGGGTACGAGCAGTACTTC. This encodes CASSFGRGYEQYF.

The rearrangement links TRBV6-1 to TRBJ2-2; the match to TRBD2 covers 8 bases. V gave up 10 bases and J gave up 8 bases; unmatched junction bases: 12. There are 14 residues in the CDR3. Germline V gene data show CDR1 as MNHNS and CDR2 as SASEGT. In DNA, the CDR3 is TGTGCCACATCGGGACTAGTGCTAGGAGGGGAGCTGTTTTTT. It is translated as CATSGLVLGGELFF.

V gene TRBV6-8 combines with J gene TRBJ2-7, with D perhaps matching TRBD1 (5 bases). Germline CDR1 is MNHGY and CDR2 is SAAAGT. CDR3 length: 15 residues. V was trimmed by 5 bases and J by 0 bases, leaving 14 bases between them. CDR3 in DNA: TGTGCCAGCAGTCGCAAACAGGTTGACTCCTACGAGCAGTACTTC. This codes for CASSRKQVDSYEQYF.

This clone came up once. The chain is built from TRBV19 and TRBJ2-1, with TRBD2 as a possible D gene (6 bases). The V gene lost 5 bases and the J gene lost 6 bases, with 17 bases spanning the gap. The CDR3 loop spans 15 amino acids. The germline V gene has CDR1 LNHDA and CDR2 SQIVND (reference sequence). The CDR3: CASSPRIAEGNEQFF. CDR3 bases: TGTGCCAGTAGTCCCCGGATAGCGGAGGGCAATGAGCAGTTCTTC. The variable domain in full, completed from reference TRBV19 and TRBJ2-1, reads DGGITQSPKYLFRKEGQNVTLSCEQNLNHDAMYWYRQDPGQGLRLIYYSQIVNDFQKGDIAEGYSVSREKKESFPLTVTSAQKNPTAFYLCASSPRIAEGNEQFFGPGTRLTVL.

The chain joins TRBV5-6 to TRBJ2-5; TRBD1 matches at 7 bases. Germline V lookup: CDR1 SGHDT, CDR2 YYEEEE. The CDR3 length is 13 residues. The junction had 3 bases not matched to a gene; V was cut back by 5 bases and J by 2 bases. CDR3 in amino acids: CASRPTGQETQYF. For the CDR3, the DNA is TGTGCCAGCAGACCGACAGGGCAAGAGACCCAGTACTTC.

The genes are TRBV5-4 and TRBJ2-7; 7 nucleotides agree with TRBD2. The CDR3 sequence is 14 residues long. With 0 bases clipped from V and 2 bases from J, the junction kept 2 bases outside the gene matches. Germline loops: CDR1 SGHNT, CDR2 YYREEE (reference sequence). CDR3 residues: CASSLAGGTYEQYF. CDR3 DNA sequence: TGTGCCAGCAGCTTGGCGGGAGGCACCTACGAGCAGTACTTC.

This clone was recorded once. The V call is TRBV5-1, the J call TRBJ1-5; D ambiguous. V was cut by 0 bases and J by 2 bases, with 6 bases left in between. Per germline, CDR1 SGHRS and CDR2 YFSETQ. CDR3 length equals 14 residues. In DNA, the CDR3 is TGCGCCAGCAGCTTGGTCGGGGGCAATCAGCCCCAGCATTTT. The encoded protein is CASSLVGGNQPQHF. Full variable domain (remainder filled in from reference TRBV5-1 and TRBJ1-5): KAGVTQTPRYLIKTRGQQVTLSCSPISGHRSVSWYQQTPGQGLQFLFEYFSETQRNKGNFPGRFSGRQFSNSRSEMNVSTLELGDSALYLCASSLVGGNQPQHFGDGTRLSIL.

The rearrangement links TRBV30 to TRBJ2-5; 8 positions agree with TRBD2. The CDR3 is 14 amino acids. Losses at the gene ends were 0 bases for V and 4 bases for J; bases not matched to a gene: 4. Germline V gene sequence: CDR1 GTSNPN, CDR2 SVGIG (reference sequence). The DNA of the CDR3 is TGTGCCTGGAGTGTGAATAGCGGGACAGAGACCCAGTACTTC. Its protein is CAWSVNSGTETQYF.

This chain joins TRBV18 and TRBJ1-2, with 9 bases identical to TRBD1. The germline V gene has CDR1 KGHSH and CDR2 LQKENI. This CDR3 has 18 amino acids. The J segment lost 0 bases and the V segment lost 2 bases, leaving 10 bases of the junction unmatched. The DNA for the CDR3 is TGTGCCAGCTCACCATCCTATCCCGGACAGGGGACTAACTATGGCTACACCTTC. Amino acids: CASSPSYPGQGTNYGYTF.

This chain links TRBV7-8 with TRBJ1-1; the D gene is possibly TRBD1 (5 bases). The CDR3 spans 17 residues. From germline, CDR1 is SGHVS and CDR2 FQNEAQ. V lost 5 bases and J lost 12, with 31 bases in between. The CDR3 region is CASSPVQRRVPPSMPFF. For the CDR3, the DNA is TGTGCCAGCAGCCCCGTCCAGCGCAGGGTGCCCCCGTCGATGCCTTTCTTT.

Here the CDR3 reads CASSLGDYFNNEQFF. Written as DNA, the CDR3 is TGTGCCAGCAGCTTAGGGGACTACTTCAACAATGAGCAGTTCTTC. The chain is built from TRBV11-3 and TRBJ2-1, with 7 bases aligning to TRBD2. Trimming cost V 1 base and J 5 bases; bases outside gene matches: 5. Germline V lookup: CDR1 SGHNT, CDR2 YENEEA. The CDR3 has 15 amino acids.

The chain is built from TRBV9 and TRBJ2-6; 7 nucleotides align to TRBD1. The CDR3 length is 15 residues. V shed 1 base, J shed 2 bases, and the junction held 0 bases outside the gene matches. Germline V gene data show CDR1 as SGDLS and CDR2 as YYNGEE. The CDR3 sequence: CASSVQGAGANVLTF. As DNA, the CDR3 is TGTGCCAGCAGCGTACAGGGGGCTGGGGCCAACGTCCTGACTTTC.

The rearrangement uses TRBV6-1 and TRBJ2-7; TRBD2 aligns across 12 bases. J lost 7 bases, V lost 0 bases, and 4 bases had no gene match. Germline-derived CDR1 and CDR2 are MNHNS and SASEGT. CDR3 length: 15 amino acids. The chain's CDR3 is CASSEAGLAGREQYF. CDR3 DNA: TGTGCCAGCAGTGAAGCCGGACTAGCGGGAAGGGAGCAGTACTTC.

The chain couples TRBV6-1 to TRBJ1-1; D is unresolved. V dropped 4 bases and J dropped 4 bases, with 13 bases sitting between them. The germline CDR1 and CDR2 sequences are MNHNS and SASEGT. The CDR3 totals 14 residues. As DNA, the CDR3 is TGTGCCAGCAGTGTGGGCATCCAGGTCACTGAAGCTTTCTTT. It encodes CASSVGIQVTEAFF.

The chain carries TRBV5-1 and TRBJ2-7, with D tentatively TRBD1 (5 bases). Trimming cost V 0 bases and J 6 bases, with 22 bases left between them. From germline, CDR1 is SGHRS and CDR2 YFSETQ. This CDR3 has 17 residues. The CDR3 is CASSLALWVRVPPEQYF. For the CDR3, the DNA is TGCGCCAGCAGCTTGGCTCTCTGGGTCAGGGTGCCACCCGAGCAGTACTTC.

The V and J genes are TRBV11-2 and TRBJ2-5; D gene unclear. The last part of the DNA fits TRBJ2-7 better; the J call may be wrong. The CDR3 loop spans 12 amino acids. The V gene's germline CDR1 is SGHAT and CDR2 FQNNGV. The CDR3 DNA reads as TGTGCCAGCAGCTTAGCCGCTACCGAGCAGTACTTC. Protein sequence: CASSLAATEQYF.

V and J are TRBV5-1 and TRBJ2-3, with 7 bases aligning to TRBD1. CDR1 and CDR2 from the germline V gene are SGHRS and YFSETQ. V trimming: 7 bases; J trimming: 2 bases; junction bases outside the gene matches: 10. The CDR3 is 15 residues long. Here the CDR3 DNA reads TGCGCCAGCCTGGCGACAGGGCGCTACACAGATACGCAGTATTTT. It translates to CASLATGRYTDTQYF.

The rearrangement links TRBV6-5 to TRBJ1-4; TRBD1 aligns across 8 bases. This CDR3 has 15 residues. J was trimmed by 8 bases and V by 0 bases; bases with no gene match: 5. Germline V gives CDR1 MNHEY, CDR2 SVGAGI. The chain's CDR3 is CASSYSTGADEKLFF. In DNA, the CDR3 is TGTGCCAGCAGTTACTCGACAGGGGCGGACGAAAAACTGTTTTTT.

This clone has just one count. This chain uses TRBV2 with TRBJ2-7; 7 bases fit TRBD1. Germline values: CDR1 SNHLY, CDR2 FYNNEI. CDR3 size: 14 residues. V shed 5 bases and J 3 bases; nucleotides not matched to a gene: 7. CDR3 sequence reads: CASSPGQISYEQYF. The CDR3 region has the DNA TGTGCCAGCAGTCCGGGACAGATAAGCTACGAGCAGTACTTC. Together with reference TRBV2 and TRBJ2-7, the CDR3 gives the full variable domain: EPEVTQTPSHQVTQMGQEVILRCVPISNHLYFYWYRQILGQKVEFLVSFYNNEISEKSEIFDDQFSVERPDGSNFTLKIRSTKLEDSAMYFCASSPGQISYEQYFGPGTRLTVT.

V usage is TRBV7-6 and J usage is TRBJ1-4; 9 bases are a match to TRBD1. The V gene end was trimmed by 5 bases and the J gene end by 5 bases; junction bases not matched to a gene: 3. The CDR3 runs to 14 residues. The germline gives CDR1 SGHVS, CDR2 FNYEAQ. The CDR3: CASSTGQGNEKLFF. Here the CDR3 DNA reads TGTGCCAGCAGCACGGGACAGGGAAATGAAAAACTGTTTTTT.